This is a list of T cell receptor beta chains from one sample in a study of beta chain features in type 1 diabetes. Clones were read by immunoSEQ multiplex PCR, and TCRdb kept only the in-frame ones, dropping some. The table shows more than 150,000 clones, with approximately 13% occurring only once. The source material was central memory CD4+ T cells from blood. The receptors were sampled from a woman younger than 35 in good health. The CDR3 runs from the conserved cysteine through the conserved F or W. The D gene is left open where the match is weak. Not every row has a clone size; where given, it reads once, few, many or a size class.

NA | NA | TRBJ1-5 | TRBV14 | TGTGCCAGCAGCCAAGTCGCGGGTTTCTATAGCAATCAGCCCCAGCATTTT | CASSQVAGFYSNQPQHF
NA | NA | TRBJ2-6 | TRBV19 | TGTGCCAGTAGTTCCGGTGGGCCGAGCTCTGGGGCCAACGTCCTGACTTTC | CASSSGGPSSGANVLTF
NA | NA | TRBJ1-2 | TRBV4-3 | TGCGCCAGCAGCCAGACGGGTGTTTCGTTGTGGGGCTACACCTTC | CASSQTGVSLWGYTF
TRBD1 | few | TRBJ2-7 | TRBV5-6 | TGTGCCAGCAGCTTGGTGGGGACAGGAACCTACGAGCAGTACTTC | CASSLVGTGTYEQYF
TRBD1 | few | TRBJ2-6 | TRBV6-5 | TGTGCCAGCACCACAGGGGCTGGGGCCAACGTCCTGACTTTC | CASTTGAGANVLTF
NA | NA | TRBJ1-5 | TRBV30 | TGTGCCTGGGGGCCTTCCAATCAGCCCCAGCATTTT | CAWGPSNQPQHF
NA | few | TRBJ2-7 | TRBV11-2 | TGTGCCAGCAGCATCGGGACTCTTTACGAGCAGTACTTC | CASSIGTLYEQYF
TRBD2 | NA | TRBJ2-7 | TRBV28 | TGTGCCAGCAGGTACACTAGCGGGAGGGGTGGCTACGAGCAGTACTTC | CASRYTSGRGGYEQYF
NA | many | TRBJ1-5 | TRBV5-6 | TGTGCCAGCAGCAGGACGGGAGGGGATCAGCCCCAGCATTTT | CASSRTGGDQPQHF
TRBD2 | few | TRBJ2-1 | TRBV15 | TGTGCCACCAGCAGAATTGGGACTACTTACAATGAGCAGTTCTTC | CATSRIGTTYNEQFF
TRBD1 | many | TRBJ2-1 | TRBV5-1 | TGCGCCAGCAGCCTCCCCCGGGACAGCTCCTACAATGAGCAGTTCTTC | CASSLPRDSSYNEQFF
TRBD2 | few | TRBJ2-5 | TRBV11-2 | TGTGCCAGCAGCTCTGGGACTAGCGGGGGGGGGCAGGAGACCCAGTACTTC | CASSSGTSGGGQETQYF
NA | few | TRBJ1-2 | TRBV27 | TGTGCCAGCAGTCAATCTATGATGTATGGCTACACCTTC | CASSQSMMYGYTF
NA | few | TRBJ1-1 | TRBV27 | TGTGCCAGCAGTTTATTTGCCAGGGGTCGGATGTTGAGGACTGAAGCTTTCTTT | CASSLFARGRMLRTEAFF
NA | few | TRBJ2-5 | TRBV5-6 | TGTGCCAGCAGCGCGGCCACCGGGAGCCAAGAGACCCAGTACTTC | CASSAATGSQETQYF
TRBD1 | NA | TRBJ1-2 | TRBV2 | TGTGCCAGCAGTGCCTCCGGGACAGGGTCGGGTGGCTACACCTTC | CASSASGTGSGGYTF
TRBD2 | few | TRBJ2-1 | TRBV25-1 | TGTGCCAGCAGGGGCCAGGACGGGAGGGAGCAGTTCTTC | CASRGQDGREQFF
TRBD1 | NA | TRBJ2-2 | TRBV18 | TGTGCCAGCTCACCACAGGGACAGGAGAACACCGGGGAGCTGTTTTTT | CASSPQGQENTGELFF
TRBD2 | few | TRBJ2-7 | TRBV30 | TGTGCCTGGGCCAGGGGGCTAGCGGGAGCGGGGGAGCAGTACTTC | CAWARGLAGAGEQYF
NA | few | TRBJ2-5 | TRBV13 | TGTGCCAGCAGCTTAGAAGGGACTCCTCCTAGGGCCCAGTACTTC | CASSLEGTPPRAQYF
TRBD2 | NA | TRBJ2-7 | TRBV7-8 | TGTGCCAGCAGCTTAGCGGGAGGGAAGTACGAGCAGTACTTC | CASSLAGGKYEQYF
TRBD2 | NA | TRBJ2-7 | TRBV7-2 | TGTGCCAGCACCGAAATAGCGGGAGGGCCCTACGAGCAGTACTTC | CASTEIAGGPYEQYF
NA | NA | TRBJ1-1 | TRBV5-1 | TGCGCCAGCAGCTTGGGTACAGGGCGTGAAGCTTTCTTT | CASSLGTGREAFF
NA | few | TRBJ1-1 | TRBV28 | TGTGCCAGCAGTCCGCCGGTAGCCACTGAAGCTTTCTTT | CASSPPVATEAFF
TRBD2 | once | TRBJ2-7 | TRBV2 | TGTGCCAGCAGTAGATCGGGACTAGCGGACTGGGAGCAGTACTTC | CASSRSGLADWEQYF
TRBD1 | few | TRBJ1-1 | TRBV6-5 | TGTGCCAGCAGCTGGGACAGGAACACTGAAGCTTTCTTT | CASSWDRNTEAFF
NA | few | TRBJ2-3 | TRBV7-2 | TGTGCCAGCAGCGAAGTGGGGCTCCCTAGCACAGATACGCAGTATTTT | CASSEVGLPSTDTQYF
NA | NA | TRBJ1-5 | TRBV28 | TGTGCCAGCAGCATGAGAGATCAGCCCCAGCATTTT | CASSMRDQPQHF
TRBD2 | NA | TRBJ2-1 | TRBV9 | TGTGCCAGCAGCACCGCTAGCGGGAGGTCGGGTGAGCAGTTCTTC | CASSTASGRSGEQFF
NA | NA | TRBJ1-5 | TRBV19 | TGTGCCAGTAATCGAGGGGAGGGCAATCAGCCCCAGCATTTT | CASNRGEGNQPQHF
TRBD1 | few | TRBJ2-1 | TRBV28 | TGTGCCAGCAGTCGCCCCGGGACAGGGTTCAATGAGCAGTTCTTC | CASSRPGTGFNEQFF
NA | once | TRBJ1-1 | TRBV7-8 | TGTGCCAGCAGCTTCATGAATGCGGGGACTGAAGCTTTCTTT | CASSFMNAGTEAFF
NA | NA | TRBJ2-7 | TRBV7-9 | TGTGCCAGCAGCGTAAGATCGACAGGTTACGAGCAGTACTTC | CASSVRSTGYEQYF
TRBD1 | few | TRBJ2-7 | TRBV7-8 | TGTGCCAGCAGCTGGGACAGGGGAAGCTCCTACGAGCAGTACTTC | CASSWDRGSSYEQYF
TRBD1 | few | TRBJ2-3 | TRBV28 | TGTGCCAGCAGAGGCAACAGGGGGCCGGCAGATACGCAGTATTTT | CASRGNRGPADTQYF
NA | NA | TRBJ1-2 | TRBV28 | TGTGCCAGCACCCGACAGGCTGATGGCTACACCTTC | CASTRQADGYTF
TRBD1 | NA | TRBJ1-2 | TRBV11-2 | TGTGCCAGCAGCCTGACACAGGGGACTGGTGGCTACACCTTC | CASSLTQGTGGYTF
NA | few | TRBJ1-4 | TRBV15 | TGTGCCACCAGCAGAGAACAGGGAAATGAAAAACTGTTTTTT | CATSREQGNEKLFF
NA | NA | TRBJ2-1 | TRBV7-3 | TGTGCCAGCATCCCAAGGGGGGGGATTTCCTACAATGAGCAGTTCTTC | CASIPRGGISYNEQFF
TRBD1 | NA | TRBJ2-4 | TRBV7-2 | TGTGCCAGCAGTCAGGTCGGGGGGACAGGGGGAAACATTCAGTACTTC | CASSQVGGTGGNIQYF
TRBD1 | few | TRBJ1-3 | TRBV30 | TGTGCCTTGGGCCCTACAGGGGGCGGAAACACCATATATTTT | CALGPTGGGNTIYF
NA | NA | TRBJ1-5 | TRBV19 | TGTGCCAGTAGTATTCGACAGAATCAGCCCCAGCATTTT | CASSIRQNQPQHF
TRBD1 | NA | TRBJ2-3 | TRBV6-5 | TGTGCCAGCAGTGAACAGGGGGCGGCAGATACGCAGTATTTT | CASSEQGAADTQYF